The clone carrying this T cell receptor (beta chain) was observed a handful of times. The antigen remains undetermined. This sample was included in a study of blood T cells in healthy people across ages. General study findings and limits: The fall in TCR beta diversity per million T cells was roughly linear with age.

Donors were systemically healthy Caucasian individuals from Russia aged roughly 6 to 95 years. Each of the donors had approximately 10 milliliters of peripheral blood drawn into EDTA-treated Vacutainer tubes. Total RNA amounts of at least 5 micrograms were extracted per sample. Sample-barcoded 5' priming and a J-beta primer mix drove a second PCR of about 6 to 12 cycles. TCRdb reprocessed the 5' RACE reads via MiXCR and lists one record per CDR3 protein. The data show around 650,000 distinct CDR3 sequences, about 43% seen once. Sequencing used blood. The clonotype comes from an elderly man in good health.

CDR3: CASSYHRSYEQYF. DNA for the CDR3: TGTGCCAGCAGTTACCACCGCTCCTACGAGCAGTACTTC. The genes are TRBV6-2 or TRBV6-3 and TRBJ2-7; D is unresolved. Germline CDR1 MNHEY, CDR2 SVGEGT. The CDR3 is 13 amino acids. V was pared by 2 bases and J by 0 bases, with 5 bases between.